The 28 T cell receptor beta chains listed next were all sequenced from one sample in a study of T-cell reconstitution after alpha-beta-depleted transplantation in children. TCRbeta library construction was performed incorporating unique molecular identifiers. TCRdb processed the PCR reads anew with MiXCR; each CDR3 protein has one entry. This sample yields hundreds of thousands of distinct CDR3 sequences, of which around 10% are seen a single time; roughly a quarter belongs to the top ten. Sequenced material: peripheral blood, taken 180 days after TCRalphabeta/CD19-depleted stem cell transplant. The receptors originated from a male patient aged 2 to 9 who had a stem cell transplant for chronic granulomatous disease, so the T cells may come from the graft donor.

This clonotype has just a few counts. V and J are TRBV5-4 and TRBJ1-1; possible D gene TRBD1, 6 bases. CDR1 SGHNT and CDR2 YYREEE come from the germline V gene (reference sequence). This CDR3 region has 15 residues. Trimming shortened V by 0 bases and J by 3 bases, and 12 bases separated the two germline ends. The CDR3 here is CASSLGQDAYTEAFF. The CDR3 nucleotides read TGTGCCAGCAGCTTGGGACAGGACGCTTACACTGAAGCTTTCTTT.

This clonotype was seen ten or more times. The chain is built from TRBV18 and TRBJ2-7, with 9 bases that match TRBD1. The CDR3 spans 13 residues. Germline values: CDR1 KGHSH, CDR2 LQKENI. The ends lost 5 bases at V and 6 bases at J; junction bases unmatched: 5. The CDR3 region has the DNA TGTGCCAGCTCAACGAGGGACAGGGTCGAGCAGTACTTC. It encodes CASSTRDRVEQYF.

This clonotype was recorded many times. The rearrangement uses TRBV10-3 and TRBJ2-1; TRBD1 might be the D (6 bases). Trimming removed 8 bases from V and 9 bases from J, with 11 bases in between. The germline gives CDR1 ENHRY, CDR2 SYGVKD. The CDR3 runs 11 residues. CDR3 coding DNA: TGTGCCATCGGTCAGGGGACTGAGCAGTTCTTC. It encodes CAIGQGTEQFF.

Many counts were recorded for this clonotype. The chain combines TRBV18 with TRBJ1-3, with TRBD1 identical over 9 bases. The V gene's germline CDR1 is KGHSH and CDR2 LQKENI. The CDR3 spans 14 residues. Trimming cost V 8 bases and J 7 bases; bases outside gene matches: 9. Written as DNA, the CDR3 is TGTGCCAGCGCCCGGACAGGGGATGGTAACACCATATATTTT. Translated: CASARTGDGNTIYF.

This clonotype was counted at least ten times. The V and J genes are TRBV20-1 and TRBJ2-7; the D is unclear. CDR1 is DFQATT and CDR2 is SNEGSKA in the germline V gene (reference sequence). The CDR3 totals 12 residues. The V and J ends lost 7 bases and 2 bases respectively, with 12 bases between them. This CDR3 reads CSGGDGPYEQYF. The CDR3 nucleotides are TGCAGTGGTGGAGATGGCCCCTACGAGCAGTACTTC.

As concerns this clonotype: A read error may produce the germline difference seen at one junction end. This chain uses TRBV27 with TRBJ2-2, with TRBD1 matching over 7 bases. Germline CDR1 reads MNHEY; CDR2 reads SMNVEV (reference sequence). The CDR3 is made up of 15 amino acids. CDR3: CASAPDRSNTGALFF. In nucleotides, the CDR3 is TGTGCCAGCGCTCCGGACAGGAGTAACACCGGGGCGCTGTTTTTT.

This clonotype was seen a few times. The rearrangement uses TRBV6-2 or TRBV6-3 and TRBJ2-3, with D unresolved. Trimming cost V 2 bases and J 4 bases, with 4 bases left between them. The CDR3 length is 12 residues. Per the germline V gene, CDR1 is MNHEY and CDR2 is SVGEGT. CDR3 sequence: CASSYAADTQYF. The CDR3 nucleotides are TGTGCCAGCAGTTACGCTGCAGATACGCAGTATTTT.

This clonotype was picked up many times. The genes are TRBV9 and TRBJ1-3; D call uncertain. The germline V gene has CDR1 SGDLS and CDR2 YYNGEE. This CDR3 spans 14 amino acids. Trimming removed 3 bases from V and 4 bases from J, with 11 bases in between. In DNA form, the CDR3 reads TGTGCCAGCAGCGCGGCCCAGAAAGGAAACACCATATATTTT. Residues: CASSAAQKGNTIYF.

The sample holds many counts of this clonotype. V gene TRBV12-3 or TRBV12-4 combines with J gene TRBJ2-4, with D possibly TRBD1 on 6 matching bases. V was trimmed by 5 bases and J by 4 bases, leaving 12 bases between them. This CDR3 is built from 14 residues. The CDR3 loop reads CASSTDRWKNIQYF. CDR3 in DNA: TGTGCCAGCAGTACCGACAGGTGGAAAAACATTCAGTACTTC.

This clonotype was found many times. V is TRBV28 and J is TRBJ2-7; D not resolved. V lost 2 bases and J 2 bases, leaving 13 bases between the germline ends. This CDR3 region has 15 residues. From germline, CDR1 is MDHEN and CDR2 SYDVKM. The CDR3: CASSLKETLPYEQYF. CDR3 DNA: TGTGCCAGCAGTTTAAAGGAGACACTTCCCTACGAGCAGTACTTC. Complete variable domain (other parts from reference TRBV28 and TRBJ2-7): DVKVTQSSRYLVKRTGEKVFLECVQDMDHENMFWYRQDPGLGLRLIYFSYDVKMKEKGDIPEGYSVSREKKERFSLILESASTNQTSMYLCASSLKETLPYEQYFGPGTRLTVT.

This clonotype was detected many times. The CDR3 is CASSLGPPGSSDTQYF. CDR3 in DNA: TGTGCCAGCAGTTTGGGCCCCCCCGGGTCTTCAGATACGCAGTATTTT. The J gene is TRBJ2-3, the V gene TRBV28, with D hard to call. This CDR3 contains 16 residues. Germline assignment: CDR1 MDHEN and CDR2 SYDVKM. Trimming cost V 3 bases and J 4 bases, with 17 bases left between them.

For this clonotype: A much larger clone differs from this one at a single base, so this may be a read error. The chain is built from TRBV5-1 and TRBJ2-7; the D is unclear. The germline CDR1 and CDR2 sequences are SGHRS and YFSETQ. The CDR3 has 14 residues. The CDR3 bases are TGCGTCAGCAGCTTGGAGCCGGTCTCCTACGAGCAGTACTTC. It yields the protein CVSSLEPVSYEQYF. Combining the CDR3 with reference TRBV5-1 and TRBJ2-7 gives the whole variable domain KAGVTQTPRYLIKTRGQQVTLSCSPISGHRSVSWYQQTPGQGLQFLFEYFSETQRNKGNFPGRFSGRQFSNSRSEMNVSTLELGDSALYLCVSSLEPVSYEQYFGPGTRLTVT.

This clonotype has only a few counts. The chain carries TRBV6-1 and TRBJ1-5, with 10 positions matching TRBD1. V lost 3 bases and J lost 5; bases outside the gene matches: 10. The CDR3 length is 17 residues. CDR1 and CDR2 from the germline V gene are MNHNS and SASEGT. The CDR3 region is CASSENWSGTGDQPQHF. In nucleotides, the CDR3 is TGTGCCAGCAGTGAGAACTGGTCCGGGACAGGGGATCAGCCCCAGCATTTT.

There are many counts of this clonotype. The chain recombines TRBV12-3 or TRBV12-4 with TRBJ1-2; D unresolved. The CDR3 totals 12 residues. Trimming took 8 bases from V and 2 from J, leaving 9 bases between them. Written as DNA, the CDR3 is TGTGCCAGCTTATCCGTGAACTATGGCTACACCTTC. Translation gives CASLSVNYGYTF.

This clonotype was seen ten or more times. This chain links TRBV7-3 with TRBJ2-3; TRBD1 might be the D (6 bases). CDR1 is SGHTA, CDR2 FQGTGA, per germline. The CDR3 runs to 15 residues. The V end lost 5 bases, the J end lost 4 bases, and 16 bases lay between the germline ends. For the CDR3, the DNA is TGTGCCAGCAGCGCGCAAAGACAGGCCGCAGATACGCAGTATTTT. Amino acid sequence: CASSAQRQAADTQYF.

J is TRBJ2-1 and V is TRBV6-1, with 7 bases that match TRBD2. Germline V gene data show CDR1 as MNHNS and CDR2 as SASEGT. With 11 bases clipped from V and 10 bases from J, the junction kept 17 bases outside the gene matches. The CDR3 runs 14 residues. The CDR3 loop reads CAFATGTTSLEQFF. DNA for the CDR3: TGTGCCTTCGCTACCGGGACTACTTCTTTGGAGCAGTTCTTC.

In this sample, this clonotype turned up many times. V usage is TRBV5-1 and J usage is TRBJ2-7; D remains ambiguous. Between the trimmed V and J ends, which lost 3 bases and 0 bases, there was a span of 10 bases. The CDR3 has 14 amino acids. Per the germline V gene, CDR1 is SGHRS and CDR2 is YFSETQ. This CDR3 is CASSSQQHSYEQYF. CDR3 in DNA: TGCGCCAGCAGCTCCCAACAGCACTCCTACGAGCAGTACTTC.

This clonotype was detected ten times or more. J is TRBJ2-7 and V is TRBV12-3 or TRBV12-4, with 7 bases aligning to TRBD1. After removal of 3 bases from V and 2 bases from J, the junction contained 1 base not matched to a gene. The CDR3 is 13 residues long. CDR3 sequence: CASSLGQPYEQYF. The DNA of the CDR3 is TGTGCCAGCAGTTTGGGACAGCCCTACGAGCAGTACTTC.

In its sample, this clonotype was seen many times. CDR3 bases: TGCGCCAGCAGCTTGGCCGGACAAGTCCAAGATACGCAGTATTTT. This encodes CASSLAGQVQDTQYF. V usage is TRBV5-1 and J usage is TRBJ2-3; maybe TRBD1 (5 bases). The CDR3 extends over 15 amino acids. Germline lookup yields CDR1 SGHRS and CDR2 YFSETQ. Trimming removed 0 bases at V and 5 bases at J, with 13 bases between.

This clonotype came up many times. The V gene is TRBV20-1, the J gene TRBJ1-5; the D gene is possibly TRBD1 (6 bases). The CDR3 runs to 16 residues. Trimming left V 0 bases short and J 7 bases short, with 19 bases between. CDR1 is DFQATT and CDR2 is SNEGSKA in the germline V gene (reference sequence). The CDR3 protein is CSARDMGRGQEQPQHF. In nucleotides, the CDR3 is TGCAGTGCTAGAGATATGGGCAGGGGTCAAGAGCAGCCCCAGCATTTT.

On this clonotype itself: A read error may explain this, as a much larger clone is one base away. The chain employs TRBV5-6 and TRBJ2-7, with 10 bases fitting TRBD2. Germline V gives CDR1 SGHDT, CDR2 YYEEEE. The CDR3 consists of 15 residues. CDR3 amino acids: CASSFSIAGGYERYF. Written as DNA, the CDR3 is TGTGCCAGCAGCTTTTCTATAGCGGGAGGCTACGAGCGGTACTTC.

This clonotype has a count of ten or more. For the CDR3, the DNA is TGCAGTGCTACCGGGGTCCGGGATTCCTACGAGCAGTACTTC. Encoded protein: CSATGVRDSYEQYF. The chain has TRBV20-1 and TRBJ2-7; possibly TRBD2 for D (5 bases). Trimming shortened V by 4 bases and J by 1 base, and 14 bases separated the two germline ends. Germline CDR1 DFQATT, CDR2 SNEGSKA (reference sequence). The CDR3 length is 14 residues.

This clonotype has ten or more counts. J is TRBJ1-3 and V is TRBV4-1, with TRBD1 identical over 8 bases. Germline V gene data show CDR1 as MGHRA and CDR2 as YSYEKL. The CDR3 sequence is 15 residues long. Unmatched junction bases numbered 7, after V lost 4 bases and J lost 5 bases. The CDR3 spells CASSPRAGGRNTIYF. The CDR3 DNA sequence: TGCGCCAGCAGCCCCCGGGCAGGGGGCAGAAACACCATATATTTT.

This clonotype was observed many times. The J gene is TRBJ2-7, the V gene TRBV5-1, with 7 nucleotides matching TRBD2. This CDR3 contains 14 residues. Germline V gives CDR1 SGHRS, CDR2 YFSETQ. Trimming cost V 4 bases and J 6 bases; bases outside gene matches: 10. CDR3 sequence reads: CASSDRGRRGEQYF. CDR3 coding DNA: TGCGCCAGCAGCGACCGCGGGAGACGAGGCGAGCAGTACTTC. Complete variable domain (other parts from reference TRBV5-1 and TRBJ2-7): KAGVTQTPRYLIKTRGQQVTLSCSPISGHRSVSWYQQTPGQGLQFLFEYFSETQRNKGNFPGRFSGRQFSNSRSEMNVSTLELGDSALYLCASSDRGRRGEQYFGPGTRLTVT.

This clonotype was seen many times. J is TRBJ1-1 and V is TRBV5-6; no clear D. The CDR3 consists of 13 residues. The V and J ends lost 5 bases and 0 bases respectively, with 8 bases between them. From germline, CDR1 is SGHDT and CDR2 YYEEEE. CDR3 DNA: TGTGCCAGCAGAGAGGACGTGAACACTGAAGCTTTCTTT. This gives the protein CASREDVNTEAFF.

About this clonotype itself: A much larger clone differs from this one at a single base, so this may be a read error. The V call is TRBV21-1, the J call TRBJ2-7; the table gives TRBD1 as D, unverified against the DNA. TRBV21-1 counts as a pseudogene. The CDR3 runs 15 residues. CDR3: CASSPGEGDNYSEYF. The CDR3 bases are TGTGCCAGCAGCCCCGGGGAGGGGGACAACTACTCGGAGTACTTC.

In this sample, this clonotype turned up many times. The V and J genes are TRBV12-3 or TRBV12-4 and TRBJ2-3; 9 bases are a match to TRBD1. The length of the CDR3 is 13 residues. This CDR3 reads CAEAQGAFDTQYF. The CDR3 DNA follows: TGTGCTGAGGCACAGGGGGCTTTTGATACGCAGTATTTT.

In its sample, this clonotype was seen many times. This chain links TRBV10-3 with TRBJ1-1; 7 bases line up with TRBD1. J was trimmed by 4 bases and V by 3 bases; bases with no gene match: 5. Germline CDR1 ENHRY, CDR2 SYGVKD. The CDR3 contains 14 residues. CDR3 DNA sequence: TGTGCCATCAGTGAACGGCAGGGGGGCACTGAAGCTTTCTTT. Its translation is CAISERQGGTEAFF.